The 32 T cell receptor beta chains below all came from one sample that was sequenced in a study of cytomegalovirus exposure and HLA in healthy donors. The PCR employed 60 Vbeta primers together with 13 Jbeta primers. Clones were sequenced by immunoSEQ multiplex PCR, and TCRdb holds only the in-frame ones, with some missing. The sample shows roughly 150,000 clones, over 70% of them seen only once. Sample: PBMCs. These receptors were collected from a man aged 45-65 years in good health and CMV-seropositive.

The chain links TRBV5-1 to TRBJ2-5; no clear D. Trimming removed 2 bases from V and 5 bases from J, with 7 bases in between. From germline, CDR1 is SGHRS and CDR2 YFSETQ. The CDR3 consists of 12 residues. CDR3 residues: CASSFRGETQYF. The CDR3 coding sequence is TGCGCCAGCAGCTTTAGAGGCGAGACCCAGTACTTC.

The chain has TRBV5-1 and TRBJ2-3; D not certain. Germline assignment: CDR1 SGHRS and CDR2 YFSETQ. The CDR3 loop spans 14 amino acids. Trimming cost V 0 bases and J 6 bases, with 11 bases left between them. CDR3 nucleotides: TGCGCCAGCAGCTTGGCACTCTCCTTTGATACGCAGTATTTT. It codes for CASSLALSFDTQYF.

The CDR3 DNA reads as TGTGCCAGCAGCTACCCGGGGAGGGAAGAGACCCAGTACTTC. Its translation: CASSYPGREETQYF. The V and J genes are TRBV7-2 and TRBJ2-5, with 7 bases identical to TRBD2. V dropped 4 bases and J dropped 3; count of bases not matched to a gene: 5. This CDR3 is 14 amino acids long. CDR1 SGHTA and CDR2 FQGNSA come from the germline V gene.

The chain carries TRBV5-4 and TRBJ2-2, with 8 bases that match TRBD2. V was clipped by 4 bases and J by 0 bases; unmatched bases: 11. The germline V gene has CDR1 SGHNT and CDR2 YYREEE (reference sequence). The CDR3 runs to 18 residues. CDR3: CASSLRGGRPTNTGELFF. DNA for the CDR3: TGTGCCAGCAGCCTTCGGGGGGGGCGGCCCACGAACACCGGGGAGCTGTTTTTT.

The chain uses TRBV7-9 and TRBJ2-1, with 9 bases fitting TRBD2. Per germline, CDR1 SEHNR and CDR2 FQNEAQ (reference sequence). After removal of 5 bases from V and 7 bases from J, the junction contained 9 bases not matched to a gene. The CDR3 length is 15 residues. The CDR3 DNA reads TGTGCCAGCAGCCCCTGGACTAGCGTGACGAATGAGCAGTTCTTC. Amino acids: CASSPWTSVTNEQFF.

This clone was counted between two and nine times. The chain uses TRBV25-1 and TRBJ1-1; no reliable D call. V lost 4 bases, J lost 7 bases, and 10 bases lay in between. Per the germline V gene, CDR1 is MGHDK and CDR2 is SYGVNS. The CDR3 is 12 residues long. CDR3 nucleotide sequence: TGTGCCAGCAGTGGTTATTACGGTGAAGCTTTCTTT. Protein: CASSGYYGEAFF.

The chain couples TRBV27 to TRBJ2-1, with 12 positions matching TRBD1. The germline V gene has CDR1 MNHEY and CDR2 SMNVEV (reference sequence). V gave up 1 base and J gave up 9 bases; unmatched junction bases: 4. This CDR3 is 15 amino acids long. This chain's CDR3 is CASSLWGQGAGEQFF. The CDR3 bases are TGTGCCAGCAGTTTATGGGGACAGGGGGCGGGTGAGCAGTTCTTC.

The rearrangement joins TRBV11-2 to TRBJ1-4; TRBD1 is a possible D gene (5 bases). The CDR3 runs to 14 residues. Trimming shortened V by 2 bases and J by 8 bases, and 12 bases separated the two germline ends. Germline lookup yields CDR1 SGHAT and CDR2 FQNNGV. The CDR3 region is CASSLRGRDEKLFF. CDR3 sequence (DNA): TGTGCCAGCAGCTTACGGGGGAGAGACGAAAAACTGTTTTTT.

V and J are TRBV4-3 and TRBJ2-2; D is unresolved. The CDR3 spans 15 residues. Trimming took off 0 bases at V and 7 bases at J, with 12 bases between the two ends. Germline assignment: CDR1 LGHNA and CDR2 YSLEER. This CDR3 reads CASSQEPVLVGELFF. The CDR3 bases are TGCGCCAGCAGCCAAGAACCGGTTCTAGTCGGGGAGCTGTTTTTT.

The J gene is TRBJ2-5, the V gene TRBV6-1, with 7 positions matching TRBD1. Unmatched junction bases numbered 5, after V lost 5 bases and J lost 5 bases. The germline V gene encodes CDR1 MNHNS and CDR2 SASEGT. This CDR3 comprises 13 residues. The CDR3 coding sequence is TGTGCCAGCAGTATAAACAGGGGTGAGACCCAGTACTTC. Encoded protein: CASSINRGETQYF.

This clone came up once. V usage is TRBV5-4 and J usage is TRBJ2-3; TRBD2 aligns across 12 bases. Germline CDR1 SGHNT, CDR2 YYREEE (reference sequence). There are 18 residues in the CDR3. The V and J ends lost 0 bases and 7 bases, in that order; junction bases with no gene match: 12. CDR3 region: CASSLGQGLAGQGNTQYF. CDR3 DNA sequence: TGTGCCAGCAGCTTGGGGCAAGGACTAGCGGGGCAGGGAAATACGCAGTATTTT.

V gene TRBV27 combines with J gene TRBJ1-2; TRBD1 matches at 7 bases. V lost 0 bases, J lost 5 bases, and 3 bases stayed unmatched. The germline V gene has CDR1 MNHEY and CDR2 SMNVEV (reference sequence). The CDR3 has 14 residues. The CDR3 reads CASSLSGGSYGYTF. The CDR3 nucleotides read TGTGCCAGCAGTTTATCAGGGGGCAGTTATGGCTACACCTTC.

The chain recombines TRBV25-1 with TRBJ2-2, with D perhaps matching TRBD2 (6 bases). The V end was cut by 8 bases, the J end by 7 bases, with 17 bases between. CDR1 is MGHDK, CDR2 SYGVNS, per germline. This CDR3 is 14 amino acids long. This chain's CDR3 is CASGLGGYGGELFF. The CDR3 DNA is TGTGCCAGCGGGCTCGGGGGATATGGCGGGGAGCTGTTTTTT.

As DNA, the CDR3 is TGTGCCAGCAGCTTGAGACTAGCGGGAGACACCGGGGAGCTGTTTTTT. Its translation is CASSLRLAGDTGELFF. The rearrangement uses TRBV7-9 and TRBJ2-2; 12 bases fit TRBD2. The germline gives CDR1 SEHNR, CDR2 FQNEAQ (reference sequence). V dropped 3 bases and J dropped 3; count of bases not matched to a gene: 2. CDR3 length equals 16 residues.

The chain recombines TRBV27 with TRBJ2-1; tentatively, D is TRBD2 (6 bases). Germline V gene sequence: CDR1 MNHEY, CDR2 SMNVEV (reference sequence). Trimming removed 1 base at V and 6 bases at J, with 13 bases between. The CDR3 totals 15 residues. The CDR3 sequence: CASSLYQGLFNEQFF. The CDR3 region has the DNA TGTGCCAGCAGTTTATATCAGGGACTTTTCAATGAGCAGTTCTTC.

The chain is built from TRBV27 and TRBJ1-3; 9 bases line up with TRBD1. V dropped 8 bases and J dropped 3; count of bases not matched to a gene: 11. The CDR3 is made up of 16 amino acids. Germline V lookup: CDR1 MNHEY, CDR2 SMNVEV (reference sequence). The CDR3 loop reads CASGRAGQGLGNTIYF. In nucleotides, the CDR3 is TGTGCCAGCGGCCGAGCTGGACAGGGGCTTGGAAACACCATATATTTT.

This clone has a handful of counts. The chain joins TRBV7-9 to TRBJ2-5, with TRBD2 identical over 13 bases. CDR3 size: 15 residues. V lost 5 bases to trimming and J lost 5 bases; unmatched junction nucleotides: 5. Germline V gene data show CDR1 as SEHNR and CDR2 as FQNEAQ (reference sequence). The CDR3 DNA reads TGTGCCAGCAGCATGACTAGCGGGGGGAAGGAGACCCAGTACTTC. It translates to CASSMTSGGKETQYF.

The chain has TRBV7-6 and TRBJ2-7; weak D call: TRBD1 (6 bases). CDR1 SGHVS and CDR2 FNYEAQ come from the germline V gene. The CDR3 runs to 15 residues. Trimming removed 1 base at V and 0 bases at J, with 10 bases between. CDR3 sequence (DNA): TGTGCCAGCAGCTTAGGGGACATCCTCTCCTACGAGCAGTACTTC. Translating it yields CASSLGDILSYEQYF.

This clone was seen a handful of times. The CDR3, as DNA: TGCAGCGTTGAAAAGACCCTAGCGGGGGAGCAGTTCTTC. It is translated as CSVEKTLAGEQFF. The chain links TRBV29-1 to TRBJ2-1; TRBD2 matches at 9 bases. Germline V gives CDR1 SQVTM, CDR2 ANQGSEA. Trimming took 2 bases from V and 10 from J; bases not matched to a gene: 6. This CDR3 is 13 amino acids long.

The chain combines TRBV2 with TRBJ2-5, with 7 positions matching TRBD2. CDR3 length: 13 residues. Germline-derived CDR1 and CDR2 are SNHLY and FYNNEI. Losses at the gene ends were 2 bases for V and 6 bases for J; bases not matched to a gene: 3. CDR3 in DNA: TGTGCCAGCAGTGAACAGGGAGGGCAGACCCAGTACTTC. Translation: CASSEQGGQTQYF.

The chain links TRBV28 to TRBJ1-4; 7 nucleotides match TRBD1. This CDR3 is 14 amino acids long. CDR1 is MDHEN, CDR2 SYDVKM, per germline. Trimming removed 4 bases from V and 8 bases from J; junction bases left unmatched: 7. As DNA, the CDR3 is TGTGCCAGCAGTTCGGGACAGTTTAAGGAAAAACTGTTTTTT. Amino acid sequence: CASSSGQFKEKLFF. The complete variable domain, with remaining parts taken from reference TRBV28 and TRBJ1-4, reads DVKVTQSSRYLVKRTGEKVFLECVQDMDHENMFWYRQDPGLGLRLIYFSYDVKMKEKGDIPEGYSVSREKKERFSLILESASTNQTSMYLCASSSGQFKEKLFFGSGTQLSVL.

This rearrangement joins TRBV6-5 to TRBJ1-6; D is perhaps TRBD1 (6 bases). Germline V gene sequence: CDR1 MNHEY, CDR2 SVGAGI. V was clipped by 0 bases and J by 7 bases, with 13 bases between them. The CDR3 is made up of 16 amino acids. The CDR3 DNA reads TGTGCCAGCAGTTACTCGCAGCAGGGGTACAATTCACCCCTCCACTTT. Translating it yields CASSYSQQGYNSPLHF.

This clone was detected only once. The CDR3, as DNA: TGTGCCTGGCAGGTCGGGGCGGGGTTCACAGATACGCAGTATTTT. Translating it yields CAWQVGAGFTDTQYF. This rearrangement joins TRBV30 to TRBJ2-3, with a possible D match to TRBD2 (6 bases). V shed 5 bases and J shed 2 bases, with 17 bases lying between them. The CDR3 contains 15 residues. Per germline, CDR1 GTSNPN and CDR2 SVGIG (reference sequence).

This rearrangement joins TRBV7-9 to TRBJ2-5, with D unclear. The V gene lost 3 bases and the J gene lost 2 bases, with 10 bases spanning the gap. The CDR3 length is 14 residues. Germline loops: CDR1 SEHNR, CDR2 FQNEAQ (reference sequence). The CDR3 nucleotides are TGTGCCAGCAGCTTTACTACCGCTCAAGAGACCCAGTACTTC. Its translation: CASSFTTAQETQYF.

The V gene is TRBV18, the J gene TRBJ1-1; possible D gene TRBD1, 6 bases. Germline V gives CDR1 KGHSH, CDR2 LQKENI. The CDR3 runs 13 residues. V was pared by 5 bases and J by 1 base, with 8 bases between. The CDR3 DNA is TGTGCCAGCTCAAGACAGGAGAACACTGAAGCTTTCTTT. Its protein product is CASSRQENTEAFF. The complete variable domain, with remaining parts taken from reference TRBV18 and TRBJ1-1, reads NAGVMQNPRHLVRRRGQEARLRCSPMKGHSHVYWYRQLPEEGLKFMVYLQKENIIDESGMPKERFSAEFPKEGPSILRIQQVVRGDSAAYFCASSRQENTEAFFGQGTRLTVV.

This clone was recorded once. The chain joins TRBV27 to TRBJ1-1; 9 nucleotides agree with TRBD1. V was clipped by 6 bases and J by 6 bases; unmatched bases: 17. The CDR3 consists of 17 residues. CDR1 is MNHEY, CDR2 SMNVEV, per germline (reference sequence). The CDR3 loop reads CASSSPGQGRGGAEAFF. In nucleotides, the CDR3 is TGTGCCAGCAGCTCTCCGGGACAGGGAAGAGGGGGTGCTGAAGCTTTCTTT.

This sequence joins TRBV6-6 and TRBJ2-7; 7 positions agree with TRBD1. With 5 bases clipped from V and 5 bases from J, the junction kept 9 bases outside the gene matches. Germline-derived CDR1 and CDR2 are MNHNY and SVGAGI (reference sequence). CDR3 length equals 14 residues. The chain's CDR3 is CASSPLDTGDEQYF. The CDR3 DNA reads TGTGCCAGCAGTCCCCTCGATACAGGGGACGAGCAGTACTTC.

V gene TRBV6-4 combines with J gene TRBJ2-3; the D gene is possibly TRBD2 (6 bases). The CDR3 spans 13 residues. The germline CDR1 and CDR2 sequences are MRHNA and SNTAGT. The V and J ends lost 5 bases and 0 bases respectively, with 6 bases between them. In nucleotides, the CDR3 is TGTGCCAGCAGTAGCGGGAGCACAGATACGCAGTATTTT. Protein product: CASSSGSTDTQYF.

V is TRBV6-1 and J is TRBJ2-2; 7 bases are shared with TRBD1. Germline trimming cut 6 bases from V and 7 bases from J; bases unmatched to any gene: 11. Germline V gene lookup returns CDR1 MNHNS and CDR2 SASEGT. This CDR3 has 15 residues. CDR3 in amino acids: CASSLRDSPVGELFF. CDR3 in DNA: TGTGCCAGCAGCCTCCGGGACAGCCCCGTCGGGGAGCTGTTTTTT.

The CDR3 nucleotides read TGTGCCTGGAGTCTTCGGGACAGGGCAGCAGGAAACACCATATATTTT. The encoded protein is CAWSLRDRAAGNTIYF. This chain links TRBV30 with TRBJ1-3; TRBD1 matches at 9 bases. The junction had 9 bases not matched to a gene; V was cut back by 2 bases and J by 4 bases. Per the germline V gene, CDR1 is GTSNPN and CDR2 is SVGIG (reference sequence). The CDR3 loop spans 16 amino acids.

This chain uses TRBV6-1 with TRBJ1-5; TRBD1 matches 7 bases. The junction had 10 bases not matched to a gene; V was cut back by 7 bases and J by 10 bases. The length of the CDR3 is 13 residues. Germline V lookup: CDR1 MNHNS, CDR2 SASEGT. In DNA form, the CDR3 reads TGTGCCAGCACCTTTGACAGGGAAAGCCCCCAGCATTTT. Encoded protein: CASTFDRESPQHF.

This clone appeared a single time. The rearrangement uses TRBV19 and TRBJ1-4; D call uncertain. The CDR3 consists of 16 residues. Germline-derived CDR1 and CDR2 are LNHDA and SQIVND (reference sequence). Trimming removed 3 bases from V and 0 bases from J, with 11 bases in between. Here the CDR3 reads CASSMWGAATNEKLFF. In DNA form, the CDR3 reads TGTGCCAGTAGTATGTGGGGAGCTGCAACTAATGAAAAACTGTTTTTT. The variable domain in full, with the rest retrieved from reference TRBV19 and TRBJ1-4, is DGGITQSPKYLFRKEGQNVTLSCEQNLNHDAMYWYRQDPGQGLRLIYYSQIVNDFQKGDIAEGYSVSREKKESFPLTVTSAQKNPTAFYLCASSMWGAATNEKLFFGSGTQLSVL.